This is a list of T cell receptor beta chains from one sample in a study of chemoradiotherapy in HPV16-positive cancers. Only in-frame clones appear in the TCRdb table, and some are missing; sequencing was by immunoSEQ multiplex PCR. The repertoire has about 35,000 clones, 92% of them found once; the top ten carry roughly 3.4%. Sequenced here: blood, sampled from a patient who underwent chemoradiotherapy. These receptors were obtained from a human donor with HPV-associated anogenital cancer. Both conserved end residues are part of each CDR3. D genes are given only for firm matches. A clone size is listed for some rows: how often the clone was seen (once, few, many), or a class if it is expanded.

>TRBV5-6|TRBD1|few|TRBJ1-5
TGTGCCAGCAGCTTCGGGACAGCGCCGGGGTCGCCCCAGCATTTT
CASSFGTAPGSPQHF
>TRBV10-3|.|.|TRBJ2-5
TGTGCCATCAGTCGGCAGGAGCAAGAGACCCAGTACTTC
CAISRQEQETQYF
>TRBV27|.|.|TRBJ1-5
TGTGCCAGCAGTATTCGCTGGACAGTGAAACATAGCAATCAGCCCCAGCATTTT
CASSIRWTVKHSNQPQHF
>TRBV19|.|.|TRBJ2-4
TGTGCCAGTAGTCCGACCTCTGGGAATTTAGCCAAAAACATTCAGTACTTC
CASSPTSGNLAKNIQYF
>TRBV19|.|.|TRBJ2-2
TGTGCCAGTAGTAGGAGAGGTAGGACATCGAACACCGGGGAGCTGTTTTTT
CASSRRGRTSNTGELFF
>TRBV7-2|.|.|TRBJ2-3
TGTGCCAGCAGCCAAAACCAACTGCGGTACCTTACCACAGATACGCAGTATTTT
CASSQNQLRYLTTDTQYF
>TRBV5-1|TRBD1|once|TRBJ1-2
TGCGCCAGCAGCTTGGGTACGGGACAGGGGCTCTTAATTCCTGATGGCTACACCTTC
CASSLGTGQGLLIPDGYTF
>TRBV19|TRBD2|.|TRBJ2-2
TGTGCCAGTAGTATATTTGGCGGCGGGGGGGCCCCCGGGGAGCTGTTTTTT
CASSIFGGGGAPGELFF
>TRBV9|.|.|TRBJ2-5
TGTGCCAGCAGCGTCACTTTAAGGGAAGGCGGGACCCAGTACTTC
CASSVTLREGGTQYF
>TRBV9|TRBD1|.|TRBJ1-3
TGTGCCAGCAGCGTCGAGGGGGCCTATGGAAACACCATATATTTT
CASSVEGAYGNTIYF
>TRBV19|TRBD1|.|TRBJ2-7
TGTGCCAGTAGTACCCCTATAAGACAGGGGGGTTTTTACGAGCAGTACTTC
CASSTPIRQGGFYEQYF
>TRBV30|TRBD1|.|TRBJ1-6
TGTGCCTGTGTTCCGGGACAGGGGTATAATTCACCCCTCCACTTT
CACVPGQGYNSPLHF
>TRBV4-1|TRBD1|.|TRBJ1-6
TGCGCCAGCAGCCAAGATCCTCACAGGGGAGATAATTCACCCCTCCACTTT
CASSQDPHRGDNSPLHF
>TRBV5-1|.|.|TRBJ2-5
TGCGCCAGCAGCCTCCGGGTAGAAGAGACCCAGTACTTC
CASSLRVEETQYF
>TRBV15|.|.|TRBJ1-4
TGTGCCACCAAGATCGGACACACAACTAATGAAAAACTGTTTTTT
CATKIGHTTNEKLFF
>TRBV25-1|.|once|TRBJ2-6
TGTGCCACCAACTCTGGGGCCAACGTCCTGACTTTC
CATNSGANVLTF
>TRBV5-1|TRBD2|.|TRBJ2-5
TGCGCCAGCAGCTTGGTACGGGGGGGCCGAGAGACCCAGTACTTC
CASSLVRGGRETQYF
>TRBV5-1|.|.|TRBJ2-2
TGCGCCAGCACGTCCCCCCGGGACTCAAACACCGGGGAGCTGTTTTTT
CASTSPRDSNTGELFF
>TRBV30|.|.|TRBJ1-2
TGTGCCTGGAGAAACACCTGGGGGGGTGGCTATGGCTACACCTTC
CAWRNTWGGGYGYTF
>TRBV28|TRBD2|.|TRBJ2-5
TGTGCCAGCAGGGTAGCGGGGGACCAAGAGACCCAGTACTTC
CASRVAGDQETQYF
>TRBV7-6|TRBD2|.|TRBJ2-1
TGTGCCAGCAGCACAGTAGCGGGGGGGATAAACAATGAGCAGTTCTTC
CASSTVAGGINNEQFF
>TRBV7-3|TRBD2|.|TRBJ2-1
TGTGCCAGCAGCTTAGACGGGGGGGCCCGCAATGAGCAGTTCTTC
CASSLDGGARNEQFF
>TRBV5-6|TRBD1|.|TRBJ1-2
TGTGCCAGCAGCTTGGGTCCAGGGGGCATAGCTAACTATGGCTACACCTTC
CASSLGPGGIANYGYTF
>TRBV9|TRBD1|.|TRBJ2-5
TGTGCCAGCAGCGTAGCATGGGGACAGGGCCCTCAAGAGACCCAGTACTTC
CASSVAWGQGPQETQYF
>TRBV7-9|TRBD1|few|TRBJ1-2
TGTGCCAGCAGCAAGGGGACAGCTAACTATGGCTACACCTTC
CASSKGTANYGYTF
>TRBV6-1|.|.|TRBJ2-3
TGTGCCAGCACAAGGACCCGTACGTCAGATACGCAGTATTTT
CASTRTRTSDTQYF
>TRBV10-3|.|.|TRBJ1-6
TGTGCCATCAGTGAGGTAGTGGGGCAGGCAAATTCACCCCTCCACTTT
CAISEVVGQANSPLHF
>TRBV15|.|.|TRBJ1-2
TGTGCCACCAGCAGACCGGGTGGAGATGGCTACACCTTC
CATSRPGGDGYTF
>TRBV5-4|TRBD1|.|TRBJ1-4
TGTGCCAGCAGCTTGGCGGGACAGAGATTTGAAAAACTGTTTTTT
CASSLAGQRFEKLFF
>TRBV5-1|TRBD1|.|TRBJ1-1
TGCGCCAGCAGCTTGCAGACAGGGGTCAGGGACACTGAAGCTTTCTTT
CASSLQTGVRDTEAFF
>TRBV5-1|TRBD1|.|TRBJ2-7
TGCGCCAGCAGCACGATGACAGGGTACGAGCAGTACTTC
CASSTMTGYEQYF
>TRBV2|TRBD1|.|TRBJ2-5
TGTGCCAGCAGTTGGGACAGGGGGCAAGAGACCCAGTACTTC
CASSWDRGQETQYF
>TRBV5-1|TRBD1|.|TRBJ2-7
TGCGCCAGCAGCTCCCGGACAGGGGCGATCTACGAGCAGTACTTC
CASSSRTGAIYEQYF
>TRBV29-1|TRBD1|.|TRBJ2-7
TGCAGCGCACTATTGGGGACAGCGAAATTCTACGAGCAGTACTTC
CSALLGTAKFYEQYF
>TRBV9|.|.|TRBJ1-2
TGTGCCAGCAGCGTAGCTGCCAGGGCCCATGGCTACACCTTC
CASSVAARAHGYTF
>TRBV10-3|TRBD1|.|TRBJ1-1
TGTGCCATTTCGGGACAGGTGGGTAACACTGAAGCTTTCTTT
CAISGQVGNTEAFF
>TRBV4-2|TRBD2|.|TRBJ2-1
TGTGCCAGCAGCCAAGAGACCAGCGGGGGGGTTGTGGTGAATGAGCAGTTCTTC
CASSQETSGGVVVNEQFF
>TRBV4-1|.|.|TRBJ1-2
TGCGCCAGCAGCCTGGAGGGGGGGCTAGGAGGCTACACCTTC
CASSLEGGLGGYTF
>TRBV4-1|.|.|TRBJ2-7
TGCGCCAGCAGCTTAACCGGGACCGGGACCTACGAGCAGTACTTC
CASSLTGTGTYEQYF
>TRBV6-5|.|.|TRBJ1-2
TGTGCCAGCAGTTACTCGAGGGCTATTCAGAACTATGGCTACACCTTC
CASSYSRAIQNYGYTF
>TRBV6-6|TRBD2|.|TRBJ2-7
TGTGCCAGCAGTTACGAGCGGGGGAAATCCTACGAGCAGTACTTC
CASSYERGKSYEQYF
>TRBV6-5|.|.|TRBJ2-3
TGTGCCAGCAAACTACAGGGGGGGACTCAAGATACGCAGTATTTT
CASKLQGGTQDTQYF
>TRBV7-2|TRBD1|.|TRBJ1-2
TGTGCCAGCACCCAAACAGGGGGCGAAAGTGGCTACACCTTC
CASTQTGGESGYTF